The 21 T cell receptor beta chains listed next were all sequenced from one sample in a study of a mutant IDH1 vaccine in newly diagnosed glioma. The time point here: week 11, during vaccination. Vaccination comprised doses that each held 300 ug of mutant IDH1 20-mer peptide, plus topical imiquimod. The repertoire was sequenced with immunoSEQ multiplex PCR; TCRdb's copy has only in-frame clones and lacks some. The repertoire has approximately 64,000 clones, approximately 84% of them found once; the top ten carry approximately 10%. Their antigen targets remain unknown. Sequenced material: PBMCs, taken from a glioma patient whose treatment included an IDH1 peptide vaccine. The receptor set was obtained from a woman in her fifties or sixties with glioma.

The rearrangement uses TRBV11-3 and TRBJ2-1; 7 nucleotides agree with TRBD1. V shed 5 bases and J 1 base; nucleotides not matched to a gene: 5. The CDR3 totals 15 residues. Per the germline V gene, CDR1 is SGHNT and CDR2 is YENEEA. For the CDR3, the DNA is TGTGCCAGCAGCGCACTACAGGGGTCCTACAATGAGCAGTTCTTC. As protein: CASSALQGSYNEQFF.

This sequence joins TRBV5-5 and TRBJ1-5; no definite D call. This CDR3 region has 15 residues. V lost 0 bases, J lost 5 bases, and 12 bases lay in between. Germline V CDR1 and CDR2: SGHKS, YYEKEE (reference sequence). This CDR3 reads CASSLDPTTDQPQHF. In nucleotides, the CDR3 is TGTGCCAGCAGCTTGGATCCGACAACAGATCAGCCCCAGCATTTT.

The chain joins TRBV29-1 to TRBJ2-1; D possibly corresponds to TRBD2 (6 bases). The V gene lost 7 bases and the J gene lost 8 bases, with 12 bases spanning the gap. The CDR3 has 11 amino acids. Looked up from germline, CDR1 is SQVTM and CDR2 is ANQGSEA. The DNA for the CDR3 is TGCAGCGCGGTCGGGGGATATGAGCAGTTCTTC. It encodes CSAVGGYEQFF.

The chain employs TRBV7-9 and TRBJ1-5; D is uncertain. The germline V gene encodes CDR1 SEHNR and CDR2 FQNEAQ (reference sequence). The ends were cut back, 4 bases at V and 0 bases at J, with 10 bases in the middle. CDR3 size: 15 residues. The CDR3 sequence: CASSSTGNSNQPQHF. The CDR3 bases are TGTGCCAGCAGCTCGACCGGAAATAGCAATCAGCCCCAGCATTTT.

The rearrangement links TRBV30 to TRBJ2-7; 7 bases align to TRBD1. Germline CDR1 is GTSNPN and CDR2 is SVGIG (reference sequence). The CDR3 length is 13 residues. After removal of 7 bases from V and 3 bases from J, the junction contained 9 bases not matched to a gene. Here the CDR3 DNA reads TGTGCCTTCTTAAGAGGGGGCGTCTACGAGCAGTACTTC. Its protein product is CAFLRGGVYEQYF.

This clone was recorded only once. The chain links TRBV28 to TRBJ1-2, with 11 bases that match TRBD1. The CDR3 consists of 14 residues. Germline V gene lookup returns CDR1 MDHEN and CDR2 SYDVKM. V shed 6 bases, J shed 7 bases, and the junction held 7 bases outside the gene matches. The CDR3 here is CASSPPGQGAGYTF. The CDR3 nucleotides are TGTGCCAGCAGCCCCCCCGGACAGGGGGCTGGCTACACCTTC.

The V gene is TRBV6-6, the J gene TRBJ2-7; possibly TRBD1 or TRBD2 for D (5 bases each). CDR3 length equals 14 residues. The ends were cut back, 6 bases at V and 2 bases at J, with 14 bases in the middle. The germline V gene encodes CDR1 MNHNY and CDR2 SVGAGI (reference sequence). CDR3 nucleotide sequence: TGTGCCAGCAGGTCCTTAAGGGACCCCTACGAGCAGTACTTC. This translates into CASRSLRDPYEQYF.

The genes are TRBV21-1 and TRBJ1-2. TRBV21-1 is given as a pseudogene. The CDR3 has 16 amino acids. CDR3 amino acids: CASSKEGGATDYGYTF. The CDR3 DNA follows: TGTGCCAGCAGCAAAGAAGGGGGGGCGACAGACTATGGCTACACCTTC.

CDR3 DNA: TGCGCCAGCAGCCAGTGGCGTGGGGGGGGAAACACCATATATTTT. Translating gives CASSQWRGGGNTIYF. The chain links TRBV4-3 to TRBJ1-3; tentative D call: TRBD1 (5 bases). V gave up 3 bases and J gave up 4 bases, with 13 bases separating them. Germline CDR1 and CDR2: LGHNA and YSLEER. This CDR3 spans 15 amino acids.

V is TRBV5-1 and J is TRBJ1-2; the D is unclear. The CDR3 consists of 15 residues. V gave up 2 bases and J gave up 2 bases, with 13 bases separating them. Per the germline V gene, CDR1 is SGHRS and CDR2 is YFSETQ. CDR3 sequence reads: CASSLAQTSNYGYTF. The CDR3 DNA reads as TGCGCCAGCAGCTTAGCACAGACTTCAAACTATGGCTACACCTTC.

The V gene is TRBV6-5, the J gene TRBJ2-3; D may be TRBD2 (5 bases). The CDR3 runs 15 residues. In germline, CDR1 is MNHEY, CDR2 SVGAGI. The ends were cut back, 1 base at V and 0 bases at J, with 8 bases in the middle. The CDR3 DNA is TGTGCCAGCAGTTACTACCGCGGGAGCACAGATACGCAGTATTTT. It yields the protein CASSYYRGSTDTQYF.

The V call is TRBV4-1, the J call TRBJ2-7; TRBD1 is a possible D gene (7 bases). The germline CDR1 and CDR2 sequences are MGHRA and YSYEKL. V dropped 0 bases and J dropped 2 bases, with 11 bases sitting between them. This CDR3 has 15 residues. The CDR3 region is CASSQDPGGTYEQYF. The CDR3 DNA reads TGCGCCAGCAGCCAAGATCCAGGGGGGACCTACGAGCAGTACTTC.

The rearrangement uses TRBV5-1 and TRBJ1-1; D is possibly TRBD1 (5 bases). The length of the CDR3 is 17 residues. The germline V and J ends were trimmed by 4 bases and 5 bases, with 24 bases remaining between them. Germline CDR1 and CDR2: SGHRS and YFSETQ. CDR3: CASSPGGTHWGGTEAFF. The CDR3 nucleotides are TGCGCCAGCAGCCCGGGGGGTACACATTGGGGGGGGACTGAAGCTTTCTTT.

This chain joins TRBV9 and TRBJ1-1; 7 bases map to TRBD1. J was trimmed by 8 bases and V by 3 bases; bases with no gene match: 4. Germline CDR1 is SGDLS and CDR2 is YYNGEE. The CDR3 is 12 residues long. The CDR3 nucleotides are TGTGCCAGCAGCGCCAGACAGGGAGAAGCTTTCTTT. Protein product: CASSARQGEAFF.

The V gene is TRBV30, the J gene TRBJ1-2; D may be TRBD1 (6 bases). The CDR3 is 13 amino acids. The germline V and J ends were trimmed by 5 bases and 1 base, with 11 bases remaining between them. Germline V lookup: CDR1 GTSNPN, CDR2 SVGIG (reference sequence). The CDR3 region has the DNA TGTGCCTGGGGCAGGACAGTTAACTATGGCTACACCTTC. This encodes CAWGRTVNYGYTF.

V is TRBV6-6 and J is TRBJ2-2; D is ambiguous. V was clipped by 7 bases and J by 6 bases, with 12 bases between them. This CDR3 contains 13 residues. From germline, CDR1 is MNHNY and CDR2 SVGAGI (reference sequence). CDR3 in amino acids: CASKQPSPGELFF. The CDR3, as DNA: TGTGCCAGCAAACAACCCAGTCCCGGGGAGCTGTTTTTT.

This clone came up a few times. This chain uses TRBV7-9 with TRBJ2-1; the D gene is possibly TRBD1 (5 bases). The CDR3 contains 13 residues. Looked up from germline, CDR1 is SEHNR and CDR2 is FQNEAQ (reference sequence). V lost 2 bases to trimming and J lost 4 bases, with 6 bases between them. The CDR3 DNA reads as TGTGCCAGCAGCTTAAGACAGTACAATGAGCAGTTCTTC. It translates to CASSLRQYNEQFF.

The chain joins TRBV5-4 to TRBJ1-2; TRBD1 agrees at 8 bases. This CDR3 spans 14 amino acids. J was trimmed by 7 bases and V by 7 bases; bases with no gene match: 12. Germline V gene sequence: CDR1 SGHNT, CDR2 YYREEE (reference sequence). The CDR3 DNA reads TGTGCCAGCGGGGAGGACAGGGTTTTTTCTGGCTACACCTTC. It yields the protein CASGEDRVFSGYTF. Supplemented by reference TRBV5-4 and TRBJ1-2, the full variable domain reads ETGVTQSPTHLIKTRGQQVTLRCSSQSGHNTVSWYQQALGQGPQFIFQYYREEENGRGNFPPRFSGLQFPNYSSELNVNALELDDSALYLCASGEDRVFSGYTFGSGTRLTVV.

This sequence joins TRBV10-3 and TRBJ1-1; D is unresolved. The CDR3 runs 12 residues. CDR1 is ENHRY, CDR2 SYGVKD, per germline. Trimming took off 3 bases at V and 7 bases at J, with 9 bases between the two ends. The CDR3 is CAISDNRFEAFF. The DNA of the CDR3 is TGTGCCATCAGTGATAACCGTTTTGAAGCTTTCTTT.

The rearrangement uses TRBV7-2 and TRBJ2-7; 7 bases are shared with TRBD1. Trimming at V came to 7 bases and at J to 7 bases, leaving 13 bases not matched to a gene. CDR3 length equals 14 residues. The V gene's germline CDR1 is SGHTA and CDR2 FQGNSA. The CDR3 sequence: CASIQRQGPGEQYF. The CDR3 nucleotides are TGTGCCAGCATCCAACGACAGGGCCCCGGGGAGCAGTACTTC.

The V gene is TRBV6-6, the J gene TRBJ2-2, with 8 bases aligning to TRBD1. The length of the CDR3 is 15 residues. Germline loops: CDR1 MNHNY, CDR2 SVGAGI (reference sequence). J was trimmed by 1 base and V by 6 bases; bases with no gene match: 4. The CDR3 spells CASRKGTGNTGELFF. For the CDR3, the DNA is TGTGCCAGCAGGAAAGGGACAGGGAACACCGGGGAGCTGTTTTTT.